The 13 T cell receptor beta chains below come from one sample, sequenced in a study of blood T cell repertoires in COVID-19. TCRdb keeps only in-frame clones here, not all; method: immunoSEQ multiplex PCR. Here the sample spans a few hundred thousand clones, approximately 90% being singletons. Sequencing was performed on peripheral blood. The receptor source for this set is a woman in her forties with acute or convalescent COVID-19.

This chain connects TRBV7-2 to TRBJ2-7, with 8 bases that match TRBD1. The CDR3 runs to 15 residues. CDR1 is SGHTA and CDR2 is FQGNSA in the germline V gene. V shed 2 bases and J 3 bases; nucleotides not matched to a gene: 6. CDR3 bases: TGTGCCAGCAGCTTAAGGCAGGGGGCGGACTACGAGCAGTACGTC. It translates to CASSLRQGADYEQYV.

This chain connects TRBV24-1 to TRBJ2-6, with 7 bases that match TRBD1. The CDR3 covers 15 residues. Germline lookup yields CDR1 KGHDR and CDR2 SFDVKD. The J segment lost 0 bases and the V segment lost 9 bases, leaving 4 bases of the junction unmatched. The CDR3 protein is CATGDRFSGANVLTF. DNA of the CDR3: TGTGCCACCGGGGACAGATTCTCTGGGGCCAACGTCCTGACTTTC.

The V call is TRBV15, the J call TRBJ1-2, with 10 bases aligning to TRBD1. Germline loops: CDR1 LNHNV, CDR2 YYDKDF (reference sequence). The trim removed 3 bases at V and 2 bases at J, leaving 3 bases unmatched. This CDR3 comprises 15 residues. This CDR3 reads CATSRGQGTNYGYTF. DNA of the CDR3: TGTGCCACCAGCAGGGGACAGGGGACAAACTATGGCTACACCTTC.

V usage is TRBV5-4 and J usage is TRBJ1-2, with 9 bases fitting TRBD1. The CDR3 consists of 17 residues. Germline loops: CDR1 SGHNT, CDR2 YYREEE (reference sequence). The V gene end was trimmed by 1 base and the J gene end by 8 bases; junction bases not matched to a gene: 15. The CDR3: CASSLPPGQGVSLGYTF. The CDR3 DNA is TGTGCCAGCAGCTTGCCACCGGGACAGGGCGTAAGTCTCGGCTACACCTTC.

Of note for this clone: The sample holds other DNA sequences that translate to the same CDR3. The V gene is TRBV9, the J gene TRBJ2-2; D ambiguous. The CDR3 spans 12 residues. Germline assignment: CDR1 SGDLS and CDR2 YYNGEE. The germline V and J ends were trimmed by 0 bases and 8 bases, with 5 bases remaining between them. CDR3 nucleotides: TGTGCCAGCAGCGTAGTATTAGGGGAGCTGTTTTTT. Its translation is CASSVVLGELFF.

The chain has TRBV6-2 or TRBV6-3 and TRBJ1-5; 9 bases match TRBD1. In germline, CDR1 is MNHEY, CDR2 SVGEGT. Trimming took 6 bases from V and 7 from J; bases not matched to a gene: 10. The CDR3 spans 15 residues. CDR3 DNA: TGTGCCAGCAGCCAGGGACAGGGCTGGGGCCAGCCCCAGCATTTT. Protein sequence: CASSQGQGWGQPQHF.

J is TRBJ1-6 and V is TRBV7-9, with a tentative D call TRBD1 (5 bases). The CDR3 extends over 14 amino acids. Trimming pared 5 bases from V and 8 bases from J, leaving 13 bases between. Germline V gives CDR1 SEHNR, CDR2 FQNEAQ (reference sequence). The CDR3 DNA sequence: TGTGCCAGCAGCACACCAGGGCGGCATTCACCCCTCCACTTT. Its protein product is CASSTPGRHSPLHF.

This clone was seen just once. Other DNA sequences in this sample translate to the same CDR3. The chain is built from TRBV19 and TRBJ1-2; weak D call: TRBD1 (6 bases). Between the trimmed V and J ends, which lost 3 bases and 5 bases, there was a span of 10 bases. CDR1 and CDR2 (germline): LNHDA, SQIVND (reference sequence). This CDR3 is built from 13 residues. In nucleotides, the CDR3 is TGTGCCAGTAGTATCGGCCAGGGGTATGGCTACACCTTC. This codes for CASSIGQGYGYTF.

The chain joins TRBV2 to TRBJ2-3, with 9 bases matching TRBD2. With 1 base clipped from V and 3 bases from J, the junction kept 5 bases outside the gene matches. The V gene's germline CDR1 is SNHLY and CDR2 FYNNEI. The CDR3 is made up of 16 amino acids. CDR3 sequence reads: CASSEGAGGPTDTQYF. CDR3 in DNA: TGTGCCAGCAGTGAAGGGGCGGGGGGGCCGACAGATACGCAGTATTTT.

The gene calls are TRBV2 and TRBJ1-2, with 7 bases matching TRBD1. CDR1 SNHLY and CDR2 FYNNEI come from the germline V gene. After removal of 6 bases from V and 4 bases from J, the junction contained 5 bases not matched to a gene. The CDR3 is 13 amino acids. The CDR3 loop is CASSQTGSYGYTF. The CDR3 DNA reads TGTGCCAGCAGCCAGACAGGGAGCTATGGCTACACCTTC.

This chain uses TRBV5-1 with TRBJ2-6, with D possibly being TRBD1 (5 bases). With 5 bases removed from V and 0 bases from J, the gap between germline ends came to 21 bases. From germline, CDR1 is SGHRS and CDR2 YFSETQ. CDR3 length: 19 residues. The CDR3 loop reads CASSYPSTVAYSGANVLTF. In DNA, the CDR3 is TGCGCCAGCAGTTACCCTTCGACAGTAGCCTACTCTGGGGCCAACGTCCTGACTTTC.

The chain employs TRBV18 and TRBJ2-1; weak D call: TRBD2 (6 bases). CDR1 and CDR2 from the germline V gene are KGHSH and LQKENI. Trimming cost V 3 bases and J 7 bases, with 19 bases left between them. The CDR3 contains 16 residues. The CDR3 nucleotides read TGTGCCAGCTCACCTGCAGCGGGCCGTCCCGTTAATGAGCAGTTCTTC. Translating it yields CASSPAAGRPVNEQFF.

V and J are TRBV19 and TRBJ1-6, with a possible D match to TRBD1 (6 bases). Trimming took off 3 bases at V and 7 bases at J, with 13 bases between the two ends. CDR3 size: 15 residues. CDR1 LNHDA and CDR2 SQIVND come from the germline V gene (reference sequence). CDR3 in amino acids: CASSIGGRGNSPLHF. The CDR3 coding sequence is TGTGCCAGTAGTATCGGCGGCAGGGGAAATTCACCCCTCCACTTT.